The 26 T cell receptor beta chains reported below all come from one sample, sequenced in a study of blood T cell repertoires in COVID-19. Repertoires were generated with immunoSEQ multiplex PCR, while TCRdb's copy carries only in-frame clones and drops some. Of about 270,000 clones in the sample, 86% were seen once. Source material: PBMCs or T cells enriched from blood (not recorded which). The receptors stem from a man aged 18-30 years who had recovered from COVID-19.

The chain recombines TRBV18 with TRBJ1-4, with 11 nucleotides matching TRBD1. The J segment lost 3 bases and the V segment lost 6 bases, leaving 3 bases of the junction unmatched. Germline V lookup: CDR1 KGHSH, CDR2 LQKENI. The CDR3 covers 15 residues. Here the CDR3 reads CASSPGQGANEKLFF. The CDR3 nucleotides read TGTGCCAGCTCCCCGGGACAGGGGGCTAATGAAAAACTGTTTTTT.

This chain connects TRBV2 to TRBJ1-2; 7 bases align to TRBD1. V trimming: 9 bases; J trimming: 6 bases; junction bases outside the gene matches: 7. The CDR3 loop spans 12 amino acids. The germline V gene encodes CDR1 SNHLY and CDR2 FYNNEI. CDR3 coding DNA: TGTGCCAGAAAGACAGGGAGCGATGGCTACACCTTC. Its protein product is CARKTGSDGYTF.

The chain employs TRBV11-2 and TRBJ2-3, with 11 bases that match TRBD2. The CDR3 is 16 residues long. Looked up from germline, CDR1 is SGHAT and CDR2 is FQNNGV. V was pared by 4 bases and J by 0 bases, with 3 bases of the junction left unmatched. The DNA of the CDR3 is TGTGCCAGCAGCTCGAGACTAGCGGGGAGCACAGATACGCAGTATTTT. It encodes CASSSRLAGSTDTQYF.

The chain combines TRBV24-1 with TRBJ1-5; 7 bases map to TRBD1. Looked up from germline, CDR1 is KGHDR and CDR2 is SFDVKD. CDR3 length: 16 amino acids. Germline trimming cut 2 bases from V and 3 bases from J; bases unmatched to any gene: 6. CDR3 nucleotides: TGTGCCACCAGTGATTCCGGGACAGCCAACAATCAGCCCCAGCATTTT. Translation: CATSDSGTANNQPQHF.

The rearrangement joins TRBV2 to TRBJ1-3; D is uncertain. V was clipped by 11 bases and J by 0 bases, with 14 bases between them. The germline V gene has CDR1 SNHLY and CDR2 FYNNEI. The CDR3 is 14 amino acids. The CDR3 DNA sequence: TGTGCCGGAAACACGGACTCCTCTGGAAACACCATATATTTT. Translation gives CAGNTDSSGNTIYF.

The chain has TRBV15 and TRBJ2-1; 8 bases match TRBD1. With 3 bases clipped from V and 7 bases from J, the junction kept 5 bases outside the gene matches. Germline lookup yields CDR1 LNHNV and CDR2 YYDKDF (reference sequence). CDR3 size: 14 residues. CDR3 region: CATSSRQGRNEQFF. CDR3 DNA sequence: TGTGCCACCAGCAGCCGACAGGGGCGGAATGAGCAGTTCTTC.

The rearrangement uses TRBV20-1 and TRBJ2-3; D gene uncertain. Germline CDR1 reads DFQATT; CDR2 reads SNEGSKA (reference sequence). V lost 4 bases to trimming and J lost 4 bases, with 18 bases between them. The CDR3 totals 15 residues. Here the CDR3 DNA reads TGCAGTGCTACTGAGAGGCTAGGCGAATCAGATACGCAGTATTTT. Its translation: CSATERLGESDTQYF.

In this sample, this clone turned up a few times. V usage is TRBV27 and J usage is TRBJ1-2; a weak D match, TRBD1 (6 bases). Germline V gene data show CDR1 as MNHEY and CDR2 as SMNVEV (reference sequence). Trimming shortened V by 6 bases and J by 6 bases, and 14 bases separated the two germline ends. The CDR3 has 13 amino acids. CDR3 bases: TGTGCCAGCAGGCCGACAGGAGAAGATGGCTACACCTTC. Its protein is CASRPTGEDGYTF.

This clone has a single count. The rearrangement joins TRBV5-6 to TRBJ2-2, with 12 nucleotides matching TRBD2. V trimming: 0 bases; J trimming: 4 bases; junction bases outside the gene matches: 4. The CDR3 runs 17 residues. Germline assignment: CDR1 SGHDT and CDR2 YYEEEE. The CDR3 loop reads CASSLGLAGAATGELFF. The CDR3 region has the DNA TGTGCCAGCAGCTTGGGACTAGCGGGAGCTGCCACCGGGGAGCTGTTTTTT.

The chain recombines TRBV28 with TRBJ2-1; TRBD2 matches 8 bases. Looked up from germline, CDR1 is MDHEN and CDR2 is SYDVKM. V dropped 4 bases and J dropped 0; count of bases not matched to a gene: 8. The CDR3 spans 17 residues. This CDR3 reads CASSSRVAGFSYNEQFF. DNA of the CDR3: TGTGCCAGCAGTTCCCGTGTAGCGGGGTTCTCCTACAATGAGCAGTTCTTC.

As concerns this clone: This sample includes further DNA sequences coding for the same CDR3. The chain combines TRBV27 with TRBJ2-7; TRBD1 matches at 8 bases. Germline-derived CDR1 and CDR2 are MNHEY and SMNVEV (reference sequence). V shed 5 bases, J shed 2 bases, and the junction held 2 bases outside the gene matches. CDR3 size: 13 residues. In DNA, the CDR3 is TGTGCCAGCAGTCTACAGGGGGCCTACGAGCAGTACTTC. Protein product: CASSLQGAYEQYF.

This clone was observed a few times. The rearrangement joins TRBV25-1 to TRBJ1-1; 7 bases fit TRBD1. CDR3 length: 15 residues. Per the germline V gene, CDR1 is MGHDK and CDR2 is SYGVNS. The V gene end was trimmed by 5 bases and the J gene end by 4 bases; junction bases not matched to a gene: 10. The CDR3 loop is CASSPHRTGSTEAFF. CDR3 coding DNA: TGTGCCAGCAGTCCTCACAGGACAGGAAGCACTGAAGCTTTCTTT.

For this clone: This specimen includes other DNA sequences encoding the same CDR3. The chain is built from TRBV7-9 and TRBJ2-5, with D possibly matching TRBD2 (7 bases). The CDR3 consists of 13 residues. Trimming removed 3 bases from V and 5 bases from J, with 10 bases in between. Germline values: CDR1 SEHNR, CDR2 FQNEAQ (reference sequence). The CDR3 is CASSFRGGETQYF. CDR3 nucleotide sequence: TGTGCCAGCAGCTTTCGCGGGGGCGAGACCCAGTACTTC.

The chain uses TRBV3-1 (or the pseudogene TRBV3-2) and TRBJ1-2; 9 nucleotides match TRBD1. Looked up from germline, CDR1 is LGHDT and CDR2 is YNNKEL (reference sequence). The CDR3 has 15 amino acids. Germline trimming cut 6 bases from V and 8 bases from J; bases unmatched to any gene: 13. As DNA, the CDR3 is TGTGCCAGCAGTCAATGGGCACAGGGGGCGGGCGGCTACACCTTC. Its translation is CASSQWAQGAGGYTF.

The CDR3 sequence: CASSYLTSGNSKQFF. For the CDR3, the DNA is TGTGCCAGCAGTTACCTGACTAGCGGGAACTCCAAGCAGTTCTTC. This chain links TRBV6-5 with TRBJ2-1; 11 nucleotides line up with TRBD2. Trimming took 2 bases from V and 11 from J; bases not matched to a gene: 8. The CDR3 has 15 residues. The germline gives CDR1 MNHEY, CDR2 SVGAGI.

This clone showed up just a few times. J is TRBJ1-5 and V is TRBV11-2; TRBD1 agrees at 9 bases. V was clipped by 1 base and J by 4 bases; unmatched bases: 5. The CDR3 spans 16 residues. CDR1 SGHAT and CDR2 FQNNGV come from the germline V gene. The CDR3 sequence: CASSLGRTGANQPQHF. The CDR3 nucleotides are TGTGCCAGCAGCTTAGGTCGGACAGGGGCGAATCAGCCCCAGCATTTT.

This chain links TRBV19 with TRBJ1-6; 7 bases align to TRBD1. In germline, CDR1 is LNHDA, CDR2 SQIVND (reference sequence). After removal of 6 bases from V and 7 bases from J, the junction contained 6 bases not matched to a gene. The CDR3 runs to 14 residues. The CDR3, as DNA: TGTGCCAGTAGCCCGGGACAGTGGAATTCACCCCTCCACTTT. As protein: CASSPGQWNSPLHF.

V is TRBV3-1 (or the pseudogene TRBV3-2) and J is TRBJ2-7, with TRBD1 as a possible D gene (6 bases). The CDR3 loop spans 15 amino acids. V was cut by 4 bases and J by 0 bases, with 13 bases left in between. Germline V gene sequence: CDR1 LGHDT, CDR2 YNNKEL (reference sequence). CDR3: CASSLRQASSYEQYF. Here the CDR3 DNA reads TGTGCCAGCAGCCTACGACAGGCGAGCTCCTACGAGCAGTACTTC.

The V call is TRBV7-9, the J call TRBJ1-4, with D perhaps TRBD1 (6 bases). CDR3 length equals 14 residues. Germline-derived CDR1 and CDR2 are SEHNR and FQNEAQ (reference sequence). Trimming cost V 2 bases and J 7 bases, with 11 bases left between them. CDR3 nucleotides: TGTGCCAGCAGCTTAAGGGGGATGGGTGAAAAACTGTTTTTT. Encoded protein: CASSLRGMGEKLFF.

This rearrangement joins TRBV5-4 to TRBJ1-6; TRBD1 might be the D (5 bases). Germline-derived CDR1 and CDR2 are SGHNT and YYREEE (reference sequence). The CDR3 spans 13 residues. Trimming took off 0 bases at V and 10 bases at J, with 8 bases between the two ends. CDR3 sequence (DNA): TGTGCCAGCAGCTTGGGGGGGGACTCACCCCTCCACTTT. It encodes CASSLGGDSPLHF.

This clone was counted only a few times. The genes are TRBV30 and TRBJ1-4, with 7 nucleotides matching TRBD1. V lost 2 bases to trimming and J lost 0 bases; unmatched junction nucleotides: 9. The CDR3 extends over 17 amino acids. The germline V gene encodes CDR1 GTSNPN and CDR2 SVGIG (reference sequence). CDR3: CAWSLRGRGATNEKLFF. The CDR3 coding sequence is TGTGCCTGGAGTCTAAGGGGCAGGGGGGCAACTAATGAAAAACTGTTTTTT.

This clone was detected once. V and J are TRBV5-4 and TRBJ2-5; 8 bases map to TRBD2. From germline, CDR1 is SGHNT and CDR2 YYREEE (reference sequence). This CDR3 has 16 residues. V gave up 0 bases and J gave up 5 bases; unmatched junction bases: 9. CDR3 loop: CASSLGGAGGTETQYF. The CDR3 region has the DNA TGTGCCAGCAGCTTGGGGGGGGCGGGAGGTACGGAGACCCAGTACTTC.

About this clone: The conserved closing phenylalanine or tryptophan is absent in this CDR3, likely reflecting a read error. The DNA is left out, because the CDR3 cannot be placed on it with certainty; the CDR3 is given as TCRdb lists it. This rearrangement joins TRBV28 to TRBJ2-7; no check of the table's D call, TRBD1, against the DNA was made. Per the germline V gene, CDR1 is MDHEN and CDR2 is SYDVKM. A total of 12 residues make up the CDR3, ends included. This chain's CDR3 is CASSQGPGQYFL.

CDR3 in DNA: TGTGCCAGCAGCACCCCGGGACAGGGGGACGAGCAGTACTTC. This translates into CASSTPGQGDEQYF. This chain links TRBV9 with TRBJ2-7, with 11 nucleotides matching TRBD1. The germline CDR1 and CDR2 sequences are SGDLS and YYNGEE. The CDR3 runs to 14 residues. Trimming took 4 bases from V and 5 from J; bases not matched to a gene: 5.

The rearrangement joins TRBV18 to TRBJ2-7, with D possibly being TRBD1 (6 bases). Germline V gene sequence: CDR1 KGHSH, CDR2 LQKENI. CDR3 length: 15 residues. Trimming shortened V by 3 bases and J by 3 bases, and 15 bases separated the two germline ends. In DNA, the CDR3 is TGTGCCAGCTCACCTCCGACAGGATTCCACTACGAGCAGTACTTC. It translates to CASSPPTGFHYEQYF. Full variable domain (rest looked up from reference TRBV18 and TRBJ2-7): NAGVMQNPRHLVRRRGQEARLRCSPMKGHSHVYWYRQLPEEGLKFMVYLQKENIIDESGMPKERFSAEFPKEGPSILRIQQVVRGDSAAYFCASSPPTGFHYEQYFGPGTRLTVT.

The chain carries TRBV7-2 and TRBJ1-6; D unresolved. CDR3 length: 15 amino acids. The germline gives CDR1 SGHTA, CDR2 FQGNSA. V dropped 8 bases and J dropped 0 bases, with 11 bases sitting between them. CDR3 bases: TGTGCCAGCCCTCAAGGGAGCTCCTATAATTCACCCCTCCACTTT. Translated, it gives CASPQGSSYNSPLHF.